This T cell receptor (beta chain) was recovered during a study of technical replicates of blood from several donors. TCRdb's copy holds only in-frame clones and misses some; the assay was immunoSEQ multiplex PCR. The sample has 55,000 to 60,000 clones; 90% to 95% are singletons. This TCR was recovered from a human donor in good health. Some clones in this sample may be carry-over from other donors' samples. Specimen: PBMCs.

CDR3 sequence (DNA): TGTGCCAGCAGCTCGGGGACAGACTACGAGCAGTACTTC. This sequence encodes CASSSGTDYEQYF. The chain joins TRBV7-9 to TRBJ2-7; 7 bases are a match to TRBD1. Unmatched junction bases numbered 3, after V lost 4 bases and J lost 3 bases. The CDR3 totals 13 residues. Germline V gives CDR1 SEHNR, CDR2 FQNEAQ (reference sequence).